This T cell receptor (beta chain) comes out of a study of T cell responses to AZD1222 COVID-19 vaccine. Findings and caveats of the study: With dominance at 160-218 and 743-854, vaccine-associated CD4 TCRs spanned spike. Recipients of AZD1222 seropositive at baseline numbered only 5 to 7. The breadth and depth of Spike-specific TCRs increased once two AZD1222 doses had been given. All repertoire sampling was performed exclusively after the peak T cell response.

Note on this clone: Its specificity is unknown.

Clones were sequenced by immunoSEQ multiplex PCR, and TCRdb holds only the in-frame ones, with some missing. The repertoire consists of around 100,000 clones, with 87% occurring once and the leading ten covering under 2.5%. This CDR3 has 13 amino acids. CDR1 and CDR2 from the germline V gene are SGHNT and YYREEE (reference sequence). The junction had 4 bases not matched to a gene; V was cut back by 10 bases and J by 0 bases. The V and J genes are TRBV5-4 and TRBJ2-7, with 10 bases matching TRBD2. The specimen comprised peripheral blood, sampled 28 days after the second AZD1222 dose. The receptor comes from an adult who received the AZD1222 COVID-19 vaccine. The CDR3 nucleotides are TGTGCCCTTGCTAGCGGGAGCTCCTACGAGCAGTACTTC. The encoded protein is CALASGSSYEQYF.